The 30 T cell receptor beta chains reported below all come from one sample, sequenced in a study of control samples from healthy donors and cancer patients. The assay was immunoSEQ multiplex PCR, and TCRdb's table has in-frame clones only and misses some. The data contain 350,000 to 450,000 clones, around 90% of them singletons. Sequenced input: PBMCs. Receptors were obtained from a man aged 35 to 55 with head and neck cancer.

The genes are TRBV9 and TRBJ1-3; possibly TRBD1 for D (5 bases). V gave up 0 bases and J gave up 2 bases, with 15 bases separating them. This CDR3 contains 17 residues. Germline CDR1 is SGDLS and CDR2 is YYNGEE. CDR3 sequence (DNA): TGTGCCAGCAGCGTAGTAGGAGACAGTTTCCCTGGAAACACCATATATTTT. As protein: CASSVVGDSFPGNTIYF.

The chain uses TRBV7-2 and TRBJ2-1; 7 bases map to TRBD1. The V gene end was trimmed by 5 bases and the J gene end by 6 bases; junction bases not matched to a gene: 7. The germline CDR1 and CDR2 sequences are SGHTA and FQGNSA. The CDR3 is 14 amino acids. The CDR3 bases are TGTGCCAGCAGCCAAGGACAGGTGTCCAATGAGCAGTTCTTC. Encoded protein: CASSQGQVSNEQFF.

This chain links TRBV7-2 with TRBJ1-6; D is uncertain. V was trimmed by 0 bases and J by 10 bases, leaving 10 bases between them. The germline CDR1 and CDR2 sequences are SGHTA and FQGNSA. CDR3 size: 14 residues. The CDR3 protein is CASSLAVALSPLHF. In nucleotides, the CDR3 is TGTGCCAGCAGCTTAGCGGTGGCGCTCTCACCCCTCCACTTT.

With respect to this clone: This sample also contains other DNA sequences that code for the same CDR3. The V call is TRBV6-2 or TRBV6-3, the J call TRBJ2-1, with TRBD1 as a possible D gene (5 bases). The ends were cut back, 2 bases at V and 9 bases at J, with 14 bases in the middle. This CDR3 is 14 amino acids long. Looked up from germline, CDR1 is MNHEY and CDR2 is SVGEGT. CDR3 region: CASSYGPEGAEQFF. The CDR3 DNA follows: TGTGCCAGCAGTTACGGCCCTGAAGGGGCTGAGCAGTTCTTC.

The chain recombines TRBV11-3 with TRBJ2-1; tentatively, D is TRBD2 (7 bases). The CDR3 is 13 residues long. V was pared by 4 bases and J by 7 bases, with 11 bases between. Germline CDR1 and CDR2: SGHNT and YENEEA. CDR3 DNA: TGTGCCAGCAGCTCCGAGGGGGGGAATGAGCAGTTCTTC. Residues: CASSSEGGNEQFF.

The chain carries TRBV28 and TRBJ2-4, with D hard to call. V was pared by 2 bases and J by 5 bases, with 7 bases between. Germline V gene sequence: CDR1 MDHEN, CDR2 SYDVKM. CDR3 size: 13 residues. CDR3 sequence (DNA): TGTGCCAGCAGTTTAGGGCAGGAAAACATTCAGTACTTC. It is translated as CASSLGQENIQYF.

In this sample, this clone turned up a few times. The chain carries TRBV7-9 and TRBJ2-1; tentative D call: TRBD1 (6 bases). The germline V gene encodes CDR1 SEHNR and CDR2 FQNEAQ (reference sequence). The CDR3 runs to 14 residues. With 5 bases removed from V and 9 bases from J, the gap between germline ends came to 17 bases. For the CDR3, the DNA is TGTGCCAGCAGCGAGGGGAACAGGGCGGGTGAGCAGTTCTTC. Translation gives CASSEGNRAGEQFF.

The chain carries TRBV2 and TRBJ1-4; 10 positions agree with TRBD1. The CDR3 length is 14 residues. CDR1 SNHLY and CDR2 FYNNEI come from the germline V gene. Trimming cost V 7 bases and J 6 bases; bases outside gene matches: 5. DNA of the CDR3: TGTGCCAGCAACAGAGGACAGGGGGATGAAAAACTGTTTTTT. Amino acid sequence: CASNRGQGDEKLFF.

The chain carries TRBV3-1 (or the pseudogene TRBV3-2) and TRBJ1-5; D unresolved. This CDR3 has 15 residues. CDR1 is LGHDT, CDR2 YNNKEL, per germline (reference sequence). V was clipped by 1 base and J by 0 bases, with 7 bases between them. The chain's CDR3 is CASSQGWDSNQPQHF. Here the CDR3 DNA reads TGTGCCAGCAGCCAAGGATGGGATAGCAATCAGCCCCAGCATTTT.

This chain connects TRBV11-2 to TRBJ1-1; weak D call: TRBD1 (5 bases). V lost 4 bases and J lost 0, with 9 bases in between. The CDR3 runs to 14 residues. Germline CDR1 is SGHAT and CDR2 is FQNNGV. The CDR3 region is CASSSRGLNTEAFF. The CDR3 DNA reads TGTGCCAGCAGCTCCCGGGGCCTGAACACTGAAGCTTTCTTT.

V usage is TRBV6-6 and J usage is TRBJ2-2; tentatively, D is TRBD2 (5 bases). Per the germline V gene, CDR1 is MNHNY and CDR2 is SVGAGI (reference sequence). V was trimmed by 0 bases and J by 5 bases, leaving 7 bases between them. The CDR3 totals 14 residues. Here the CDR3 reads CASSYSRGTGELFF. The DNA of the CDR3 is TGTGCCAGCAGTTACTCGAGAGGGACCGGGGAGCTGTTTTTT.

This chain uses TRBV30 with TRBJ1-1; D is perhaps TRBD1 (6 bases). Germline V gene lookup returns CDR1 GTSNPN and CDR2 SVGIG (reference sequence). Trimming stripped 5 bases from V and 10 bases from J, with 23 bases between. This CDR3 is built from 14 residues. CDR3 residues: CAWGPRAGASRAFF. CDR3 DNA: TGTGCCTGGGGTCCGCGGGCAGGGGCTTCGCGAGCTTTCTTT.

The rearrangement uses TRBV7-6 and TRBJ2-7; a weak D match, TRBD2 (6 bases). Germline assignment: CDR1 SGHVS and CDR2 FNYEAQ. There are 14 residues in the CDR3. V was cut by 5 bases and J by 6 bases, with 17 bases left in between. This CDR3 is CASSLRMGGVEQYF. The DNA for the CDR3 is TGTGCCAGCAGCCTCCGGATGGGGGGTGTCGAGCAGTACTTC. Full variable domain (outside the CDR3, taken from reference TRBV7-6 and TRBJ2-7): GAGVSQSPRYKVTKRGQDVALRCDPISGHVSLYWYRQALGQGPEFLTYFNYEAQQDKSGLPNDRFSAERPEGSISTLTIQRTEQRDSAMYRCASSLRMGGVEQYFGPGTRLTVT.

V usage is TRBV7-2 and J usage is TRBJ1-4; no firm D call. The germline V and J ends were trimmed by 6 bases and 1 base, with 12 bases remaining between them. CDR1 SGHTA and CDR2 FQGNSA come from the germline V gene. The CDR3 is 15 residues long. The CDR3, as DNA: TGTGCCAGCAGATATACCGTAGGAACTAATGAAAAACTGTTTTTT. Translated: CASRYTVGTNEKLFF. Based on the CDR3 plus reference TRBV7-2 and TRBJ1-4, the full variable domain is GAGVSQSPSNKVTEKGKDVELRCDPISGHTALYWYRQSLGQGLEFLIYFQGNSAPDKSGLPSDRFSAERTGGSVSTLTIQRTQQEDSAVYLCASRYTVGTNEKLFFGSGTQLSVL.

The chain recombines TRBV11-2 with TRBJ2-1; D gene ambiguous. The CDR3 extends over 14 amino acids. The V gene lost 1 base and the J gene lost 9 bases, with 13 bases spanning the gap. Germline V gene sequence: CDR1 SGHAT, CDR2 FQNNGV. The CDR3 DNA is TGTGCCAGCAGCTTAGGAGTTGACTTGGGTGAGCAGTTCTTC. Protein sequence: CASSLGVDLGEQFF.

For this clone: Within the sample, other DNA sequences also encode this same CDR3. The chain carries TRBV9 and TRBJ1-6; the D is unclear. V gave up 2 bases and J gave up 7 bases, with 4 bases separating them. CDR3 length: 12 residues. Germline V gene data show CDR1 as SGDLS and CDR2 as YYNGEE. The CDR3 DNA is TGTGCCAGCAGCGTCGGCAATTCACCCCTCCACTTT. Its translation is CASSVGNSPLHF.

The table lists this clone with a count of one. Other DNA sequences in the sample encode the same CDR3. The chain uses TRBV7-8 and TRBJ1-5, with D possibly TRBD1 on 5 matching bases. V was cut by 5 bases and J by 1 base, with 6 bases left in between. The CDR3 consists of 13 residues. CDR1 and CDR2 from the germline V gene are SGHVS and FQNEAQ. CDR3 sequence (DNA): TGTGCCAGCAGCAGGGACAGCAATCAGCCCCAGCATTTT. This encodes CASSRDSNQPQHF.

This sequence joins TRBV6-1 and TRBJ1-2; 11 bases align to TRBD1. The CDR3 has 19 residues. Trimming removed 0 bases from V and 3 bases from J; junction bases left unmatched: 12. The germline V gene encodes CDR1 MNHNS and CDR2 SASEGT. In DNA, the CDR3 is TGTGCCAGCAGTGAAGCGTACCTTAGTGGGACAGGGGGGGACTATGGCTACACCTTC. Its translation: CASSEAYLSGTGGDYGYTF.

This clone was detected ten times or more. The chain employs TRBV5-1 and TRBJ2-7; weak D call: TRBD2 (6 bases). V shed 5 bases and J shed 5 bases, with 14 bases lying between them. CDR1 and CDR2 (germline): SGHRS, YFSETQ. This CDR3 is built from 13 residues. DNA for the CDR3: TGCGCCAGCAGGGACTACGAGGGTGACGAGCAGTACTTC. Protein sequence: CASRDYEGDEQYF.

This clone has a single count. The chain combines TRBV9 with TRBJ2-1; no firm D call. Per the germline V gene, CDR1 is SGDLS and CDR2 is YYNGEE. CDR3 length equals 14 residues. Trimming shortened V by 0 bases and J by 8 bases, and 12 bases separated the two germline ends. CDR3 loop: CASSVAQVRDEQFF. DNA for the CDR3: TGTGCCAGCAGCGTAGCGCAGGTAAGGGATGAGCAGTTCTTC.

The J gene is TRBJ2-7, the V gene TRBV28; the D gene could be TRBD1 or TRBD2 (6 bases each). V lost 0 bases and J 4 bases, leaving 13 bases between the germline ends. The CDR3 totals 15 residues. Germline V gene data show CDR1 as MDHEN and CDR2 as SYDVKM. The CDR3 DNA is TGTGCCAGCAGTTTATGGGCGGGGACAAATTACGAGCAGTACTTC. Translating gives CASSLWAGTNYEQYF.

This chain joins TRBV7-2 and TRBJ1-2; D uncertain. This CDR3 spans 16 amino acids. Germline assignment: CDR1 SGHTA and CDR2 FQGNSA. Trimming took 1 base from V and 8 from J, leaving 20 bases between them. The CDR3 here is CASSLVSRAESYGYTF. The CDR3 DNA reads TGTGCCAGCAGCTTAGTATCCCGCGCGGAAAGCTACGGCTACACCTTC.

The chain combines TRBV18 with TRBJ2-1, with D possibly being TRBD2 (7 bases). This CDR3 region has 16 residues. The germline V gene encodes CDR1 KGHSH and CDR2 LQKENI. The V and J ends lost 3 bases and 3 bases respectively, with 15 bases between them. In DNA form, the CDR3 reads TGTGCCAGCTCACCGCACGGGGGGCCGAACTACAATGAGCAGTTCTTC. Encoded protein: CASSPHGGPNYNEQFF.

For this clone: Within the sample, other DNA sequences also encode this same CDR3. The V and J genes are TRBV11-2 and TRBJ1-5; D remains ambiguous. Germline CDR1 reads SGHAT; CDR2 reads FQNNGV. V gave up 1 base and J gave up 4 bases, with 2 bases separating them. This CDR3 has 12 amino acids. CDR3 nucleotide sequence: TGTGCCAGCAGCTTAGTTAATCAGCCCCAGCATTTT. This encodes CASSLVNQPQHF.

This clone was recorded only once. The CDR3 coding sequence is TGTGCCAGTAGTTTACTAGCGGGGAGCTCCTACGAGCAGTACTTC. It encodes CASSLLAGSSYEQYF. This chain links TRBV19 with TRBJ2-7, with 10 positions matching TRBD2. J lost 0 bases, V lost 5 bases, and 4 bases had no gene match. Germline V CDR1 and CDR2: LNHDA, SQIVND (reference sequence). This CDR3 comprises 15 residues.

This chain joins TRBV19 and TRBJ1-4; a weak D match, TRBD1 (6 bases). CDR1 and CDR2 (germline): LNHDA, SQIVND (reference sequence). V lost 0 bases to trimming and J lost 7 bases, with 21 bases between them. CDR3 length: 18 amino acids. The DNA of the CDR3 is TGTGCCAGTAGTATAGACCAAACCGGTACAGGGCTCGGTGAAAAACTGTTTTTT. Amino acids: CASSIDQTGTGLGEKLFF. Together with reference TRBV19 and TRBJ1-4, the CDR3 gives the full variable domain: DGGITQSPKYLFRKEGQNVTLSCEQNLNHDAMYWYRQDPGQGLRLIYYSQIVNDFQKGDIAEGYSVSREKKESFPLTVTSAQKNPTAFYLCASSIDQTGTGLGEKLFFGSGTQLSVL.

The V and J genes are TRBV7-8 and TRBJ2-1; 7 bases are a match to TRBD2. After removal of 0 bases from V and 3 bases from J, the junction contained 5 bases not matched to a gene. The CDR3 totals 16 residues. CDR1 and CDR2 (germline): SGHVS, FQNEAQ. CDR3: CASSLARLADYNEQFF. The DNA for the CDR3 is TGTGCCAGCAGCTTAGCGCGGCTAGCGGACTACAATGAGCAGTTCTTC.

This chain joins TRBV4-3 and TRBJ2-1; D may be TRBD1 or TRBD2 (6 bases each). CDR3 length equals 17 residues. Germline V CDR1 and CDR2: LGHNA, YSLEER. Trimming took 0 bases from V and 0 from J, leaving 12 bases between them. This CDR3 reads CASSQDSGALSYNEQFF. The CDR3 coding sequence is TGCGCCAGCAGCCAAGATTCGGGGGCCCTCTCCTACAATGAGCAGTTCTTC.

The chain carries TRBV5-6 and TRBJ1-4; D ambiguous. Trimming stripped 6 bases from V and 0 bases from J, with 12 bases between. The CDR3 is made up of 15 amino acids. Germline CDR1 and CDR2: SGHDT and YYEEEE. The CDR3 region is CASNVWETTNEKLFF. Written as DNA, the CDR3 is TGTGCCAGCAATGTTTGGGAAACAACTAATGAAAAACTGTTTTTT.

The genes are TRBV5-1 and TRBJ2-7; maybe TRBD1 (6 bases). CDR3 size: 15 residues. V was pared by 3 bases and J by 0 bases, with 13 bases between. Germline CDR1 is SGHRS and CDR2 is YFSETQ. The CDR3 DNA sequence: TGCGCCAGCAGCTGGACCAGGGGAAGCTCCTACGAGCAGTACTTC. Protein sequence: CASSWTRGSSYEQYF.